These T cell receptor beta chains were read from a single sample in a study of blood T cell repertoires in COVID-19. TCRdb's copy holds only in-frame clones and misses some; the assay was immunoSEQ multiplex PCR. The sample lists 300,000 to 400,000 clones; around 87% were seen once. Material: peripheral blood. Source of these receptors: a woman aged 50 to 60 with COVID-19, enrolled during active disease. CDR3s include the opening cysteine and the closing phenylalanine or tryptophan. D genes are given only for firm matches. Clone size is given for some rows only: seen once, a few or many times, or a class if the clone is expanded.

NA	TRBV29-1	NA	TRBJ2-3	TGCAGCGTCGCGGCGGGGACAGATACGCAGTATTTT	CSVAAGTDTQYF
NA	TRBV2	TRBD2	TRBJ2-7	TGTGCCAGCAGATTAGCGGGAGGGCATCACTTC	CASRLAGGHHF
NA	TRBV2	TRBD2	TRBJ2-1	TGTGCCAGCAGTGGGACTAGCGGGAGGTCGGGAGAGCAGTTCTTC	CASSGTSGRSGEQFF
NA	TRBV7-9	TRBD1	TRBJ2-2	TGTGCCAGCAGCTTTCGGGACAGGGAAGCCTCCACCGGGGAGCTGTTTTTT	CASSFRDREASTGELFF
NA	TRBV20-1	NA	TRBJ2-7	TGCAGTGCCAGGTTCGGAGGGCTCGAGTACTTC	CSARFGGLEYF
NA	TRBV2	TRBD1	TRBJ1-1	TGTGCCAGCAGTACTGGGACAGGGGGTCTATTGGACACTGAAGCTTTCTTT	CASSTGTGGLLDTEAFF
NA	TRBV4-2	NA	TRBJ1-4	TGTGCCCCCTGTGACGGAGTGACAACTAATGAAAAACTGTTTTTT	CAPCDGVTTNEKLFF
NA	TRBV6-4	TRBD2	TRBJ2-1	TGTGCCAGCAGTTCCGGGACTATAAAGCAGAACAATGAGCAGTTCTTC	CASSSGTIKQNNEQFF
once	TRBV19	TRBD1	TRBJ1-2	TGTGCCAGTAGTCAACGTGGGACAGGGGGTTGGGTCTATGGCTACACCTTC	CASSQRGTGGWVYGYTF
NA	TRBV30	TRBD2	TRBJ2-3	TGTGCCTGGAGTCGGGGCCCCTCTAGCGGGAGGGTCACAGATACGCAGTATTTT	CAWSRGPSSGRVTDTQYF
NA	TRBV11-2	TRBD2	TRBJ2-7	TGTGCCAGCGGGCGTGGGACTAGCGTTTCGCAGTACTTC	CASGRGTSVSQYF
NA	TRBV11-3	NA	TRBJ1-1	TGTGCCAGCAGCTCAACCAGGGTTAGCACTGAAGCTTTCTTT	CASSSTRVSTEAFF
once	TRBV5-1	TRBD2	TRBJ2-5	TGCGCCAGCAGCTTGGGGGGACTAGCGGGAGGGCCCATGGAGGCCCAGTACTTC	CASSLGGLAGGPMEAQYF
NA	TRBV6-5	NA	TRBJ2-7	TGTGCCAGCAGTTACTCGTACGGGTCCTACGAGCAGTACTTC	CASSYSYGSYEQYF
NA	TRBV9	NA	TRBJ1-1	TGTGCCAGCAGCCCTAGGGGGGGGATCGACGGCACTGAAGCTTTCTTT	CASSPRGGIDGTEAFF
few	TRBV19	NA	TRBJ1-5	TGTGCCAGTAGTCCCGGGGGCAATCAGCCCCAGCATTTT	CASSPGGNQPQHF
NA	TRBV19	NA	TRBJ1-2	TGTGCCAGTAGTAGCGGGGTACGGGGCTACACCTTC	CASSSGVRGYTF
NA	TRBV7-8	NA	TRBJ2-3	TGTGCCAGCAGCTTAGGCCAGGGTAGGCATACGCAGTATTTT	CASSLGQGRHTQYF
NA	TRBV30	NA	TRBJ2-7	TGTGCCTCCTCCAAAGGGGGCTACGAGCAGTACTTC	CASSKGGYEQYF
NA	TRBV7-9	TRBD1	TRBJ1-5	TGTGCCAGCAGCTACACCGGGACAGGAGGGCTCGGCAATCAGCCCCAGCATTTT	CASSYTGTGGLGNQPQHF
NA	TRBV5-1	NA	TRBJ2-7	TGCGCCAGCAGCGTACCCCAGGGGCACAGCGAGCAGTACTTC	CASSVPQGHSEQYF
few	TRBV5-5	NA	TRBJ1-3	TGTGCCAGCAGCGTGCCTAGTGGGAACACCATATATTTT	CASSVPSGNTIYF
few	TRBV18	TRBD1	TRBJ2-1	TGTGCCAGCTCGACAGGGAAGTTCTCCTACAATGAGCAGTTCTTC	CASSTGKFSYNEQFF
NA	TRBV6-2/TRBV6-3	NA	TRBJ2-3	TGTGCCAGCAGTTTTACTAGCTGGGCAGCCTCGGCCCTGAGCACAGATACGCAGTATTTT	CASSFTSWAASALSTDTQYF
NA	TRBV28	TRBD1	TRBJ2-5	TGTGCCAGCAGTGACGGACAGGGGGCGAAGGAGACCCAGTACTTC	CASSDGQGAKETQYF
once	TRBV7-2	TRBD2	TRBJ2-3	TGTGCCAGCAGCTCCGGGGGGGTCCGGACAGATACGCAGTATTTT	CASSSGGVRTDTQYF
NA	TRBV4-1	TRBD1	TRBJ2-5	TGCGCCAGCAGCCCCTGGAACAGGGGAAGGGAGACCCAGTACTTC	CASSPWNRGRETQYF
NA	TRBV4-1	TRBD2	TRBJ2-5	TGCGCCAGCAGCCCCGGCGGGAGGCCCGTGCAAGAGACCCAGTACTTC	CASSPGGRPVQETQYF
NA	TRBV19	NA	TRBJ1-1	TGTGCCAGTAGTAGGTACGGACAGAGGAACACTGAAGCTTTCTTT	CASSRYGQRNTEAFF
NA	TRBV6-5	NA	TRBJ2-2	TGTGCCAGCAGTCGGACCGGGACTTTAATGGGGGAGCTGTTTTTT	CASSRTGTLMGELFF
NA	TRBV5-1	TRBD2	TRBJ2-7	TGCGCCAGCAGGAAACTAGCGGTTGCCTACGAGCAGTACTTC	CASRKLAVAYEQYF
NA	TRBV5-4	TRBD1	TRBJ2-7	TGTGCCAGCAGCCCACCCGGGACAGGTTCCTACGAGCAGTACTTC	CASSPPGTGSYEQYF
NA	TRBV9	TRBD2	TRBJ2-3	TGTGCCAGCAGCGAGGGGTTAGCGGGAGGGCCGATTGATACGCAGTATTTT	CASSEGLAGGPIDTQYF
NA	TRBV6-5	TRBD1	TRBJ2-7	TGTGCCAGCAGTAGACAGGGGGCGCCTTCCTACGAGCAGTACTTC	CASSRQGAPSYEQYF
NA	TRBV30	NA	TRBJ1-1	TGTGCCTGGAGTGTAACCTTTGGCTCTGAAGCTTTCTTT	CAWSVTFGSEAFF
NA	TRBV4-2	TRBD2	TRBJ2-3	TGTGCCAGCAGCCTTCGACTAGCGGGAGAGATTACGAGCATGAATACGCAGTATTTT	CASSLRLAGEITSMNTQYF
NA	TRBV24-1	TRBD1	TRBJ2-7	TGTGCCACCAGTGACCCGACAGGGTCGGGTTACGAGCAGTACTTC	CATSDPTGSGYEQYF
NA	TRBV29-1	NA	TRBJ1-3	TGCAGCGGACTGACGGACAGATCTGGAAACACCATATATTTT	CSGLTDRSGNTIYF
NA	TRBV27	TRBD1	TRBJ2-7	TGTGCCAGCAGTTTGCGGGACAGGGTTGCTTACGAGCAGTACTTC	CASSLRDRVAYEQYF
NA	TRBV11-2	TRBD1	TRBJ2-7	TGTGCCAGCAGCTTAGGAGGGGGCAGTTACGAGCAGTACTTC	CASSLGGGSYEQYF
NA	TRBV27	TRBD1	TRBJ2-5	TGTGCCAGCTGGCGACAGGGCCGCGGAGAGACCCAGTACTTC	CASWRQGRGETQYF
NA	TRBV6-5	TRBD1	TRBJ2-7	TGTGCCAGCAGAAGGCCACAGGGGTCCTACGAGCAGTACTTC	CASRRPQGSYEQYF
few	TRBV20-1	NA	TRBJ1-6	TGCAGTGCTAGTAAGGGGTGGGGGGATAATTCACCCCTCCACTTT	CSASKGWGDNSPLHF
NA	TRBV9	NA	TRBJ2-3	TGTGCCAGCAGCGTTACCGGGAGCACAGATACGCAGTATTTT	CASSVTGSTDTQYF
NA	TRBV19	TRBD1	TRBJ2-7	TGTGCCAGTAGTTTGGACAGGGGAGCCTCCTACGAGCAGTACTTC	CASSLDRGASYEQYF
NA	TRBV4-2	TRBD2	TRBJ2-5	TGTGCCAGCAGCCAAGCATTAGCGGGAAAAGAGACCCAGTACTTC	CASSQALAGKETQYF